Reported below is one T cell receptor (beta chain). Its antigen is as yet unknown. The data were obtained in a study of CXCR3-negative and CXCR3-positive naive CD8 T cells. Findings and caveats of the study: Cryopreserved cells showed partially decreased CXCR3 expression, and most assays used fresh PBMCs.

The libraries of TRB cDNA were constructed through 5' RACE using UMI labels. Each CDR3 protein gets one entry in TCRdb, which reprocessed the 5' RACE reads and gives no DNA. Its table lists some 48,000 distinct CDR3 sequences. Germline V gene data show CDR1 as MNHEY and CDR2 as SVGAGI. This CDR3 spans 13 amino acids. The clonotype comes from a human donor in good health. Some clones in this sample may be carry-over from other donors' samples. Sequenced sample: naive CXCR3- CD8+ T cells from blood. The subset here: CD45RO-CCR7+CD27+CD95- naive CD8+ T cells lacking CXCR3 (TNR3-). The chain couples TRBV6-5 to TRBJ2-2. CDR3 protein: CASSYTPTGELFF.